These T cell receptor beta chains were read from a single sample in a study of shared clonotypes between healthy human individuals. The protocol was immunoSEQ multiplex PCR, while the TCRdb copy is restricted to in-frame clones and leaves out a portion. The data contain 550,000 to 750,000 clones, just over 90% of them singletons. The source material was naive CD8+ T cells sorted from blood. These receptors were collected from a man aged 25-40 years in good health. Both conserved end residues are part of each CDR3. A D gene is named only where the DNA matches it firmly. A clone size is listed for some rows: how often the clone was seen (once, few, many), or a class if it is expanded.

CDR3nt: TGCGCCAGCAGTAGGGAGGGAGGCACTGAAGCTTTCTTT; CDR3aa: CASSREGGTEAFF; d_gene: .; j_gene: TRBJ1-1; v_gene: TRBV10-1; abundance: .
CDR3nt: TGTGCCAGCTTCGGACGGATAAATACAGATACGCAGTATTTT; CDR3aa: CASFGRINTDTQYF; d_gene: .; j_gene: TRBJ2-3; v_gene: TRBV18; abundance: once
CDR3nt: TGCGCCAGCAGTCACCCTAGCGGGAGGTCCTACAATGAGCAGTTCTTC; CDR3aa: CASSHPSGRSYNEQFF; d_gene: TRBD2; j_gene: TRBJ2-1; v_gene: TRBV23-1; abundance: .
CDR3nt: TGTGCCAGCAGCTCAGCGACTAGCGGGAAAGAGACCCAGTACTTC; CDR3aa: CASSSATSGKETQYF; d_gene: TRBD2; j_gene: TRBJ2-5; v_gene: TRBV7-3; abundance: .
CDR3nt: TGTGCCAGCAGCGTAGAATCACCACTCCCGGTGGGAGATACGCAGTATTTT; CDR3aa: CASSVESPLPVGDTQYF; d_gene: .; j_gene: TRBJ2-3; v_gene: TRBV9; abundance: .
CDR3nt: TGTGCCAGCAGCCTTGGACAAGGGGAGCTGTTTTTT; CDR3aa: CASSLGQGELFF; d_gene: .; j_gene: TRBJ2-2; v_gene: TRBV9; abundance: .
CDR3nt: TGCGCCAGCAGCTTGGATGTATTCAGGGACGTTAATGAAAAACTGTTTTTT; CDR3aa: CASSLDVFRDVNEKLFF; d_gene: .; j_gene: TRBJ1-4; v_gene: TRBV5-1; abundance: .
CDR3nt: TGTGCCAGCAGCTTGGGAGCGGGAGTTGAGAACAATGAGCAGTTCTTC; CDR3aa: CASSLGAGVENNEQFF; d_gene: TRBD2; j_gene: TRBJ2-1; v_gene: TRBV7-9; abundance: .
CDR3nt: TGTGCCAGCAGCCCCGGGGGGTACGAGCAGTACTTC; CDR3aa: CASSPGGYEQYF; d_gene: TRBD2; j_gene: TRBJ2-7; v_gene: TRBV7-8; abundance: .
CDR3nt: TGTGCCAGCAGCTTAGGAACAGGGGTTAGGACAGATACGCAGTATTTT; CDR3aa: CASSLGTGVRTDTQYF; d_gene: TRBD1; j_gene: TRBJ2-3; v_gene: TRBV7-6; abundance: .
CDR3nt: TGTGCCAGCAGCTTAAGACAGGCCCCAGGCCCAGATACGCAGTATTTT; CDR3aa: CASSLRQAPGPDTQYF; d_gene: .; j_gene: TRBJ2-3; v_gene: TRBV7-9; abundance: .
CDR3nt: TGTGCCACCAGCAGAGATAGGGGACCGGGAAATGAGCAGTTCTTC; CDR3aa: CATSRDRGPGNEQFF; d_gene: .; j_gene: TRBJ2-1; v_gene: TRBV15; abundance: .
CDR3nt: TGCGCCAGCAGCCAAGATGGGGGGGACCGGTACGAGCAGTACTTC; CDR3aa: CASSQDGGDRYEQYF; d_gene: TRBD2; j_gene: TRBJ2-7; v_gene: TRBV4-1; abundance: .
CDR3nt: TGTGCCAGCAGCTTAGGGAGCAGTGAGCAGTTCTTC; CDR3aa: CASSLGSSEQFF; d_gene: .; j_gene: TRBJ2-1; v_gene: TRBV7-9; abundance: .
CDR3nt: TGTGCCAGCAGCCGTAGGGGACTAGGGGCCTTCAATGAGCAGTTCTTC; CDR3aa: CASSRRGLGAFNEQFF; d_gene: TRBD2; j_gene: TRBJ2-1; v_gene: TRBV7-2; abundance: .
CDR3nt: TGCAGCGTGCCGACAGGGCGAAACTATGGCTACACCTTC; CDR3aa: CSVPTGRNYGYTF; d_gene: TRBD1; j_gene: TRBJ1-2; v_gene: TRBV29-1; abundance: .
CDR3nt: TGTGCCAGCAGTTACGGGAGCGGTAACTATGGCTACACCTTC; CDR3aa: CASSYGSGNYGYTF; d_gene: .; j_gene: TRBJ1-2; v_gene: TRBV6-5; abundance: .